This T cell receptor (beta chain) was profiled in a study of CD8 T cells in ankylosing spondylitis (TCRdb year 2017). With respect to the entire study: To find TCR variants linked to disease, the study profiled T cell receptor beta repertoires in ankylosing spondylitis patients and healthy donors. The full study cohort was made up of approximately 27 ankylosing spondylitis patients and more than 90 healthy donors. Peripheral blood samples were taken, and synovial fluid was additionally collected from ankylosing spondylitis patients. The paper as a whole reports these results and caveats: The disease-linked clones were reported to be significantly enriched in matched synovial fluid samples from ankylosing spondylitis patients. In peripheral blood, the disease-linked clones were found at relatively low frequencies and had a CD8+ phenotype. Some motif variants had previously been reported in the synovial fluid and blood of reactive arthritis patients, which suggests shared mechanisms of disease initiation. Blood from ankylosing spondylitis patients appeared to be characterized by a TCR beta motif composed of roughly 8 highly homologous amino acid variants.

Sequenced using an Illumina HiSeq 2500. Quantitative 5'-RACE with molecular barcodes was used to prepare TCR beta libraries. The authors' analysis ran thus. A new computational method based on a probabilistic model of VDJ rearrangement was used to identify disease-linked TCR variants. TCRdb reprocessed the public reads (quality trimming at Q25 with fastp, clone calling with MiXCR) and kept in-frame beta chains. Every entry covers one CDR3 protein and lists the most common genes and DNA from its rows. These V and J calls originate from TCRdb's pipeline instead of the authors' own analysis. This sample is represented by 500,000 to 650,000 distinct CDR3 sequences; over 4% of them were singletons. Of the sample, around 3.4% falls within the top ten clones. Many counts were recorded for this clonotype. The antigen this receptor binds is unknown. Per-base quality was not reported, and no clone a single base away is much larger than it.

The specimen was blood, either unsorted or a sorted T cell fraction (not recorded which). The sequence came from a male donor with ankylosing spondylitis.

The bases read TGCAGTGCTAGAGTCTCGTCAGGGGTGATGAAGCAGTACTTC. The resulting protein is CSARVSSGVMKQYF. Rearrangement joined TRBV20-1 to TRBJ2-7; the D segment could be TRBD1, given 6 matching bases. The CDR3 sequence holds 14 residues, the cysteine and phenylalanine included. The DNA shown is the 42-base CDR3, in frame from base 1. The germline V gene (reference sequence) provides CDR1 DFQATT and CDR2 SNEGSKA. The V and J ends are trimmed by 1 base and 8 bases, leaving 18 bases between them.